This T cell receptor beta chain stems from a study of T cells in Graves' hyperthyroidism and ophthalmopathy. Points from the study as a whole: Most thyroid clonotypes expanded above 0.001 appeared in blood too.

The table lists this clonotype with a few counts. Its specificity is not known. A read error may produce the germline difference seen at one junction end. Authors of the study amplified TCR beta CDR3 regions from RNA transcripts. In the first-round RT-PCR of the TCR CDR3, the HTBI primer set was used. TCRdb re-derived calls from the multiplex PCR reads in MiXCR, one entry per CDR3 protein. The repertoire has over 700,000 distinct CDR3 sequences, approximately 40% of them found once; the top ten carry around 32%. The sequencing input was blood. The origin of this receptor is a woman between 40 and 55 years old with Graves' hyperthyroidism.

The CDR3 coding sequence is TGTGCCAGTAGCTTCCGGGACAGGAACTACGAGCAGTACTTC. Protein: CASSFRDRNYEQYF. This chain joins TRBV7-9 and TRBJ2-7; TRBD1 aligns across 8 bases. Germline lookup yields CDR1 SEHNR and CDR2 FQNEAQ (reference sequence). The CDR3 has 14 residues.